The sequence of this TCR beta chain was determined in a study of cytomegalovirus exposure and HLA in healthy donors. The study, taken as a whole, reports: Upon later analysis, TCR association rates were observed to vary by HLA locus, being highest for DRB1 and lowest for HLA-C. CMV antigen specificity was confirmed in vitro for a few CMV-associated chains. An Asian-associated ancestry cluster reportedly showed fewer N-insertions than the roughly 700-donor mean in a later analysis.

The PCR employed 60 Vbeta primers together with 13 Jbeta primers. TCRdb's copy holds only in-frame clones and misses some; the assay was immunoSEQ multiplex PCR. The table includes over 150,000 clones, less than 85% detected once. Worth noting for this clone: Its antigen is still unknown.

Germline CDR1 SGHNT, CDR2 YENEEA. V lost 6 bases, J lost 6 bases, and 19 bases lay in between. The CDR3 sequence is 15 residues long. Sequences were obtained from PBMCs. The receptor's source is a young man in good health and CMV-seronegative. The rearrangement joins TRBV11-3 to TRBJ2-3; D remains unclear. The CDR3: CASSGTMARTDTQYF. CDR3 DNA: TGTGCCAGCAGTGGTACGATGGCCCGAACGGATACGCAGTATTTT.